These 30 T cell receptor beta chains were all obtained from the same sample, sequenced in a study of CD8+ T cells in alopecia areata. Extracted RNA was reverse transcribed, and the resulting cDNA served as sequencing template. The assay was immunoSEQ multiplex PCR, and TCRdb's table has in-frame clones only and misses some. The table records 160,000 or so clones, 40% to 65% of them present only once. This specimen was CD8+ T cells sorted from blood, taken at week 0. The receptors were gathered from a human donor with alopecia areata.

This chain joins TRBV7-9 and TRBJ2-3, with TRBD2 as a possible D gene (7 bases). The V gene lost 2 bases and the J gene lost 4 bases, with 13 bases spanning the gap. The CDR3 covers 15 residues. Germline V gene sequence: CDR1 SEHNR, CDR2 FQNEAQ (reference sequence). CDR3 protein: CASSLSGGAADTQYF. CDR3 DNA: TGTGCCAGCAGCTTAAGTGGGGGGGCTGCAGATACGCAGTATTTT.

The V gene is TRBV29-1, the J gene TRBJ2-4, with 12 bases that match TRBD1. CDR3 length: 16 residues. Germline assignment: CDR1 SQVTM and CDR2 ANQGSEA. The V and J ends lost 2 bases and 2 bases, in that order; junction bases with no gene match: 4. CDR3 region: CSVEYWDRGPKNIQYF. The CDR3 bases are TGCAGCGTTGAATATTGGGACAGGGGGCCCAAAAACATTCAGTACTTC. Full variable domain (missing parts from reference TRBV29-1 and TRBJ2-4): SAVISQKPSRDICQRGTSLTIQCQVDSQVTMMFWYRQQPGQSLTLIATANQGSEATYESGFVIDKFPISRPNLTFSTLTVSNMSPEDSSIYLCSVEYWDRGPKNIQYFGAGTRLSVL.

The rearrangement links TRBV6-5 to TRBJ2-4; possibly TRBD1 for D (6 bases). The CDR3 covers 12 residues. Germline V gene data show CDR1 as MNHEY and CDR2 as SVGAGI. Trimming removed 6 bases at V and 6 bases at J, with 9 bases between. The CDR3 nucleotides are TGTGCCAGCAGCCTGACAGGAAACATTCAGTACTTC. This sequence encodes CASSLTGNIQYF.

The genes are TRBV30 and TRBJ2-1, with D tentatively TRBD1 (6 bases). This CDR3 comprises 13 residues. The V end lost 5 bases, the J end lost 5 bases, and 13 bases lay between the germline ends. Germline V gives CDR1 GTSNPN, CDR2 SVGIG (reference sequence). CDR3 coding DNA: TGTGCCTGGTCGCCGGGACAAAACAATGAGCAGTTCTTC. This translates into CAWSPGQNNEQFF.

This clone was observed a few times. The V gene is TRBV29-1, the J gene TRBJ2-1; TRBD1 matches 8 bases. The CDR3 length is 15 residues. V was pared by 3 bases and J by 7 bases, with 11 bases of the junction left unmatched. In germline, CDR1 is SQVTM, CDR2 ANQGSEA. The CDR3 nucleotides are TGCAGCGTTGAGCCCCGGGACAGGCGTCGGAATGAGCAGTTCTTC. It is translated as CSVEPRDRRRNEQFF.

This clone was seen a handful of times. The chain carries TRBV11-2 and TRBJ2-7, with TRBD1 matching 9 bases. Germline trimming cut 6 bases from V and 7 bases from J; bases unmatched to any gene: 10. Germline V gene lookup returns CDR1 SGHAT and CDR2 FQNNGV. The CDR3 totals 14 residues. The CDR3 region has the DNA TGTGCCAGCAGTTTGGGACAGGGAGGGAGGGAGCAGTACTTC. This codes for CASSLGQGGREQYF. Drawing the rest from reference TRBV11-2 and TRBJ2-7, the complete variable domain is EAGVAQSPRYKIIEKRQSVAFWCNPISGHATLYWYQQILGQGPKLLIQFQNNGVVDDSQLPKDRFSAERLKGVDSTLKIQPAKLEDSAVYLCASSLGQGGREQYFGPGTRLTVT.

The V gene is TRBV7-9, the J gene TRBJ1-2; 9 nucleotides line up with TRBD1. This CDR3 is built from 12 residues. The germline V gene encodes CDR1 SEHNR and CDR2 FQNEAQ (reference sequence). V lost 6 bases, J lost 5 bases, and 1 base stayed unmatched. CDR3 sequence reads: CASRGQGYGYTF. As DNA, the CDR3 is TGTGCCAGCAGGGGACAGGGTTATGGCTACACCTTC.

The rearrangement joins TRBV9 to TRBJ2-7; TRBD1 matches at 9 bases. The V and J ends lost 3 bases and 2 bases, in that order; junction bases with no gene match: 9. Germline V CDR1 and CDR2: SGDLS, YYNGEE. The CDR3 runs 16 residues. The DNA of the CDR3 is TGTGCCAGCAGCGATCAGGGGACAGGGCTCCCCTACGAGCAGTACTTC. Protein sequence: CASSDQGTGLPYEQYF. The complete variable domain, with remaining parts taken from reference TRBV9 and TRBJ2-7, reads DSGVTQTPKHLITATGQRVTLRCSPRSGDLSVYWYQQSLDQGLQFLIQYYNGEERAKGNILERFSAQQFPDLHSELNLSSLELGDSALYFCASSDQGTGLPYEQYFGPGTRLTVT.

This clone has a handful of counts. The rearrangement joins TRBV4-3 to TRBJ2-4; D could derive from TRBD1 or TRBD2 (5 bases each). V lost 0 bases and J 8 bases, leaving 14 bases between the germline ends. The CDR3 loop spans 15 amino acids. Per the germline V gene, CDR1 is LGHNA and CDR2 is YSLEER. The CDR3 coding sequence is TGCGCCAGCAGCCAAGATAGTCAGGGAGCGGACATTCAGTACTTC. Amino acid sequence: CASSQDSQGADIQYF.

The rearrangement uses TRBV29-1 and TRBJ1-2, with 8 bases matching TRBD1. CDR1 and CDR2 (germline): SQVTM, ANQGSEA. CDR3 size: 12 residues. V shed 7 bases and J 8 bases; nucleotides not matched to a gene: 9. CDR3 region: CSDLTGDPGYTF. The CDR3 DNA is TGCAGCGATCTGACAGGGGATCCCGGCTACACCTTC.

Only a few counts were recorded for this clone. The CDR3 region has the DNA TGCAGCGCCCAGAGTGGAGGGGATCAGCCCCAGCATTTT. This translates into CSAQSGGDQPQHF. The chain is built from TRBV29-1 and TRBJ1-5; D is possibly TRBD1 (5 bases). V was cut by 7 bases and J by 5 bases, with 15 bases left in between. CDR3 length: 13 residues. From germline, CDR1 is SQVTM and CDR2 ANQGSEA.

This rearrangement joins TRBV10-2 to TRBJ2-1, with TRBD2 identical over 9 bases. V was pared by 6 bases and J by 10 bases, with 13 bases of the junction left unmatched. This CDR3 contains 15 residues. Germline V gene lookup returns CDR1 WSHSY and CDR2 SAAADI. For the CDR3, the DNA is TGCGCCAGCAGGGCCGGGACTAGCCACCTTGGGGAGCAGTTCTTC. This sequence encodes CASRAGTSHLGEQFF.

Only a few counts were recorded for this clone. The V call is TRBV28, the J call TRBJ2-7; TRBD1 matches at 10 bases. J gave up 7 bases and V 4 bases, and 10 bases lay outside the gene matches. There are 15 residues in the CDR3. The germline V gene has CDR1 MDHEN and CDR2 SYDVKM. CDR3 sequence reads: CASSSQGQGRGEQYF. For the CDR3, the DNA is TGTGCCAGCAGTTCCCAGGGACAGGGGAGGGGAGAGCAGTACTTC. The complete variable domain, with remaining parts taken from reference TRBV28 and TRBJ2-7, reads DVKVTQSSRYLVKRTGEKVFLECVQDMDHENMFWYRQDPGLGLRLIYFSYDVKMKEKGDIPEGYSVSREKKERFSLILESASTNQTSMYLCASSSQGQGRGEQYFGPGTRLTVT.

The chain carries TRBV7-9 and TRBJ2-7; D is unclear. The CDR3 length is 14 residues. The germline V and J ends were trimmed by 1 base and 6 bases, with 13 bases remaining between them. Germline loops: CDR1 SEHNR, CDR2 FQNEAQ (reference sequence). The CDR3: CASSLGGSASEQYF. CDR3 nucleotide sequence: TGTGCCAGCAGCTTAGGCGGATCCGCCTCCGAGCAGTACTTC.

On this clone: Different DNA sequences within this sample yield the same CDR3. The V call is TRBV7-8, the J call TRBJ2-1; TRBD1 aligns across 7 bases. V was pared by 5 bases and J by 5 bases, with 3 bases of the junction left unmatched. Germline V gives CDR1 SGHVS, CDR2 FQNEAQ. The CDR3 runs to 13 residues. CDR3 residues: CASSRTGNNEQFF. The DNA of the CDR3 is TGTGCCAGCAGCCGGACAGGAAACAATGAGCAGTTCTTC.

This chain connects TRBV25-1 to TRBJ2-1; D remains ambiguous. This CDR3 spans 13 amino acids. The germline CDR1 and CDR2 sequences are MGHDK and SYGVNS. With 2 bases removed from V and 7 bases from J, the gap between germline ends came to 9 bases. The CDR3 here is CASSESLGNEQFF. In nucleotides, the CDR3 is TGTGCCAGCAGTGAAAGCCTCGGGAATGAGCAGTTCTTC.

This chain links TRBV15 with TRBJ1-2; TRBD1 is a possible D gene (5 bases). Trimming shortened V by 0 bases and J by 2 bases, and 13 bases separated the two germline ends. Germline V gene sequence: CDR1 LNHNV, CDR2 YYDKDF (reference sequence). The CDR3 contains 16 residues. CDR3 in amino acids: CATSRDVTDVNYGYTF. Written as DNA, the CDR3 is TGTGCCACCAGCAGAGATGTGACAGATGTAAACTATGGCTACACCTTC. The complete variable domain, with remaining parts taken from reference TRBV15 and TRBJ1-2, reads DAMVIQNPRYQVTQFGKPVTLSCSQTLNHNVMYWYQQKSSQAPKLLFHYYDKDFNNEADTPDNFQSRRPNTSFCFLDIRSPGLGDTAMYLCATSRDVTDVNYGYTFGSGTRLTVV.

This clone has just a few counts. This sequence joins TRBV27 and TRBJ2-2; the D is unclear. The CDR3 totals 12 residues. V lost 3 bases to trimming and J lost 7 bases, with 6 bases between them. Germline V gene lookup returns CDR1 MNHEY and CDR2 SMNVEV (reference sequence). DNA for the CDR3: TGTGCCAGCAGTTTGTCTAGCGGGGAGCTGTTTTTT. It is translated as CASSLSSGELFF.

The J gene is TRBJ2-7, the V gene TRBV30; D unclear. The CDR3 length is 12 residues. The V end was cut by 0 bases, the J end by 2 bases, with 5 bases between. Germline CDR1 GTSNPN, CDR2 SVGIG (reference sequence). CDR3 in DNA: TGTGCCTGGAGTGTAACGGCCTACGAGCAGTACTTC. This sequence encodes CAWSVTAYEQYF.

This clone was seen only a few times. CDR3 in amino acids: CASSPTPGTNAEAFF. The CDR3 DNA sequence: TGTGCCAGCAGCCCTACCCCCGGGACTAACGCTGAAGCTTTCTTT. The chain joins TRBV6-6 to TRBJ1-1; TRBD1 might be the D (5 bases). The V gene lost 6 bases and the J gene lost 6 bases, with 20 bases spanning the gap. The CDR3 contains 15 residues. Germline V gene sequence: CDR1 MNHNY, CDR2 SVGAGI (reference sequence).

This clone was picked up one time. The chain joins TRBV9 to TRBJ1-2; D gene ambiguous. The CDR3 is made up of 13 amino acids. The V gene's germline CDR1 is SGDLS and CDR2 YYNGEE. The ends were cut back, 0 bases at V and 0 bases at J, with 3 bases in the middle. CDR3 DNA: TGTGCCAGCAGCGTAGGGTCTAACTATGGCTACACCTTC. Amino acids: CASSVGSNYGYTF.

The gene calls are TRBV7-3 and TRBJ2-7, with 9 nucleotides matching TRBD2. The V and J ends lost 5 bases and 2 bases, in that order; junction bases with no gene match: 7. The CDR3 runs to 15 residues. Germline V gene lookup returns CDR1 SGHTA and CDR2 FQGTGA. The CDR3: CASSPVAGVAYEQYF. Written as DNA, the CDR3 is TGTGCCAGCAGCCCGGTAGCGGGGGTGGCCTACGAGCAGTACTTC.

The CDR3 region has the DNA TGCAGTGAACACTCGAACACTGAAGCTTTCTTT. It specifies CSEHSNTEAFF. This chain joins TRBV20-1 and TRBJ1-1; unclear D gene. V lost 7 bases and J lost 1, with 7 bases in between. Looked up from germline, CDR1 is DFQATT and CDR2 is SNEGSKA (reference sequence). The CDR3 sequence is 11 residues long.

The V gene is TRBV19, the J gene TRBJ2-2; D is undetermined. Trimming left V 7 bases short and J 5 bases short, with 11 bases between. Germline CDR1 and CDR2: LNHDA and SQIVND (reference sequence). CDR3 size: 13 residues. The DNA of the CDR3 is TGTGCCAGTACCCATGAGGTTACCGGGGAGCTGTTTTTT. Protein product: CASTHEVTGELFF.

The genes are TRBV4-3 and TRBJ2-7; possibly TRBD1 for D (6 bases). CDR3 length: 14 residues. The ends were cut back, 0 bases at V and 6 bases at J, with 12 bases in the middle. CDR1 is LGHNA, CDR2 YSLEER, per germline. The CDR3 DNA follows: TGCGCCAGCAGCCAAGACAGGGGAACGATCGAGCAGTACTTC. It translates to CASSQDRGTIEQYF.

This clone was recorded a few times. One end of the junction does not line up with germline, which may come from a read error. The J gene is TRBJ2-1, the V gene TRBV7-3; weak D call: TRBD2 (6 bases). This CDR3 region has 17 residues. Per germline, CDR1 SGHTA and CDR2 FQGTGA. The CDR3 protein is CASSLKPLGTSRNEEFF. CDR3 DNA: TGTGCCAGCAGCCTAAAACCGTTGGGAACTAGCCGCAATGAGGAGTTCTTC. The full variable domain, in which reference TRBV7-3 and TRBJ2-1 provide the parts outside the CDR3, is GAGVSQTPSNKVTEKGKYVELRCDPISGHTALYWYRQSLGQGPEFLIYFQGTGAADDSGLPNDRFFAVRPEGSVSTLKIQRTERGDSAVYLCASSLKPLGTSRNEEFFGPGTRLTVL.

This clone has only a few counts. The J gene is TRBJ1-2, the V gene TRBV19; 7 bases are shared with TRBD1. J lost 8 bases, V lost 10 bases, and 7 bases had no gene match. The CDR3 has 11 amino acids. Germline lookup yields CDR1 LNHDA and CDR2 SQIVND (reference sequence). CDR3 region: CAISTGTGYTF. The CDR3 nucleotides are TGTGCCATTTCGACAGGGACCGGCTACACCTTC.

The CDR3 nucleotides are TGTGCCAGCAGCTTGGGAGGAGGCGGGTACCAAGAGACCCAGTACTTC. This gives the protein CASSLGGGGYQETQYF. The V gene is TRBV5-6, the J gene TRBJ2-5, with D tentatively TRBD2 (5 bases). The V gene lost 0 bases and the J gene lost 0 bases, with 12 bases spanning the gap. CDR1 is SGHDT and CDR2 is YYEEEE in the germline V gene. CDR3 length equals 16 residues.

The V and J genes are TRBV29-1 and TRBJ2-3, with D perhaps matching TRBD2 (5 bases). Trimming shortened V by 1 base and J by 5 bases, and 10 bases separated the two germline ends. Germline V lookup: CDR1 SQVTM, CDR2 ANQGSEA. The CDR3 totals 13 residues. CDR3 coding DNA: TGCAGCGTTGAAGGTCTAGCAGAAGATACGCAGTATTTT. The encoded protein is CSVEGLAEDTQYF.

CDR3 amino acids: CASSSEKDRGYTGELFF. DNA of the CDR3: TGTGCCAGCAGCTCAGAAAAGGACAGGGGGTACACCGGGGAGCTGTTTTTT. The V gene is TRBV7-2, the J gene TRBJ2-2, with TRBD1 matching over 10 bases. CDR1 and CDR2 from the germline V gene are SGHTA and FQGNSA. CDR3 length equals 17 residues. Unmatched junction bases numbered 8, after V lost 4 bases and J lost 3 bases.